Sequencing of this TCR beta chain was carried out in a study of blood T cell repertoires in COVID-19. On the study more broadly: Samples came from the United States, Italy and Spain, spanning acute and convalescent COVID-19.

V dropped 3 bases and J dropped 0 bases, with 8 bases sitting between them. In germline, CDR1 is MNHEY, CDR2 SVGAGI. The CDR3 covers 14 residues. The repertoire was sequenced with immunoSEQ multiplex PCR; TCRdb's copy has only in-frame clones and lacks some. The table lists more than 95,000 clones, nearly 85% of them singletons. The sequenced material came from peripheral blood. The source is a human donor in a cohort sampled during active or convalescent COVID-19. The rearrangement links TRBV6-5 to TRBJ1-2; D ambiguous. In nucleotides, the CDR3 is TGTGCCAGCAGTTATGGCAGTCCTAACTATGGCTACACCTTC. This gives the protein CASSYGSPNYGYTF.